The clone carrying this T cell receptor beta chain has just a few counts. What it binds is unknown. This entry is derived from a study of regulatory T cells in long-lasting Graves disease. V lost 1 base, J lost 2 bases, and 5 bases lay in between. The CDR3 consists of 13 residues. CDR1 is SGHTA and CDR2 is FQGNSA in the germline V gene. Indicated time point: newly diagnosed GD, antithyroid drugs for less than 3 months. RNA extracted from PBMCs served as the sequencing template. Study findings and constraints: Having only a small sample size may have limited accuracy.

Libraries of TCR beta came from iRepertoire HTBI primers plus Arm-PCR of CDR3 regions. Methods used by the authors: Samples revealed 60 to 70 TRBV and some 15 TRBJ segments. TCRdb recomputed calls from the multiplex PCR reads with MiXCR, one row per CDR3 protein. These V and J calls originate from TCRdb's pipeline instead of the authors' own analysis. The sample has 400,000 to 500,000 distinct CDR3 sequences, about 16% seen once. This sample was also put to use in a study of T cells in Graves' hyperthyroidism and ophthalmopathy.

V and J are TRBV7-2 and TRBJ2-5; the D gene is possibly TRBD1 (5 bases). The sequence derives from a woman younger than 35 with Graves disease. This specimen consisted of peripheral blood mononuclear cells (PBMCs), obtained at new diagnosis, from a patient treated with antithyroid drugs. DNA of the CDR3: TGTGCCAGCAGCTTAGACAGGCAAGAGACCCAGTACTTC. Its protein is CASSLDRQETQYF. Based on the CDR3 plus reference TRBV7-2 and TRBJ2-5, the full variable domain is GAGVSQSPSNKVTEKGKDVELRCDPISGHTALYWYRQSLGQGLEFLIYFQGNSAPDKSGLPSDRFSAERTGGSVSTLTIQRTQQEDSAVYLCASSLDRQETQYFGPGTRLLVL.